A selection of T cell receptor beta chains follows, all from one sample in a study of T cell responses to AZD1222 COVID-19 vaccine. The protocol was immunoSEQ multiplex PCR, while the TCRdb copy is restricted to in-frame clones and leaves out a portion. Of more than 140,000 clones detected, approximately 88% appear once; the ten largest clones hold 2.2%. The starting material was peripheral blood, obtained on day 0 of AZD1222 vaccination. The source is an adult in good health. Both conserved end residues are part of each CDR3. D genes are given only for firm matches. For some rows the clone size is stated as once, few or many, or as a class when expanded; others skip it.

CDR3 DNA,CDR3 protein,D gene,CDR3 length,V gene,J gene,clone size
TGTGCCTGGAGTCCGACAGGGAAGGGGACAGATACGCAGTATTTT,CAWSPTGKGTDTQYF,TRBD1,15,TRBV30,TRBJ2-3,once
TGTGCCAGCAGCCTGACCCCGAGTAATGGAAACACCATATATTTT,CASSLTPSNGNTIYF,.,15,TRBV7-6,TRBJ1-3,.
TGTGCCTGGAGTCCAGGGACCGGTGGGGCCTATAATTCACCCCTCCACTTT,CAWSPGTGGAYNSPLHF,.,17,TRBV30,TRBJ1-6,.
TGTGCCAGCAGCGTGACCGGGACAAGCTACGAGCAGTACTTC,CASSVTGTSYEQYF,.,14,TRBV7-2,TRBJ2-7,.
TGTGCCAGTAGTTCACGGGGCAATCTAGATACGCAGTATTTT,CASSSRGNLDTQYF,.,14,TRBV19,TRBJ2-3,.
TGCAGCGTAATACCACAGGGGGAGACCCAGTACTTC,CSVIPQGETQYF,TRBD1,12,TRBV29-1,TRBJ2-5,.
TGTGCCAGCAGCGTAGAGGCAGGGAGGAGTGAAAAACTGTTTTTT,CASSVEAGRSEKLFF,.,15,TRBV9,TRBJ1-4,.
TGTGCCAGTAGTGCGGGACGGAAAAATCAGCCCCAGCATTTT,CASSAGRKNQPQHF,.,14,TRBV19,TRBJ1-5,.
TGTGCCAGCAGCATGGGACTAAACTACGAGCAGTACTTC,CASSMGLNYEQYF,TRBD2,13,TRBV11-2,TRBJ2-7,once
TGTGCCAGTAGACGCCTAGCGGTTGCCTACAATGAGCAGTTCTTC,CASRRLAVAYNEQFF,TRBD2,15,TRBV19,TRBJ2-1,.
TGTGCCAGTAGTGCTTCCGGTGGCGGCGCGGCTTTCTTT,CASSASGGGAAFF,.,13,TRBV19,TRBJ1-1,once
TGTGCCAGCAGCCAATTTGGCCGGACAGGGACTCAGCCCCAGCATTTT,CASSQFGRTGTQPQHF,TRBD1,16,TRBV16,TRBJ1-5,.
TGTGCCAGCAGTTACGCGCCTCTTAACAGCCACAATGAGCAGTTCTTC,CASSYAPLNSHNEQFF,.,16,TRBV6-5,TRBJ2-1,.
TGTGCCATCAGTGGGGCAGTCTATGGCTACACCTTC,CAISGAVYGYTF,.,12,TRBV10-3,TRBJ1-2,.
TGTGCAAGTCGCCCTAGGGAGGAACGCTACGAGCAGTACTTC,CASRPREERYEQYF,.,14,TRBV12-2,TRBJ2-7,.
TGTGCCAGTAGTTGGGAGCCTGACTACGAGCAGTACTTC,CASSWEPDYEQYF,.,13,TRBV19,TRBJ2-7,.
TGTGCCAGCAGCTTAGCCCGGGAAAATGAAAAACTGTTTTTT,CASSLARENEKLFF,.,14,TRBV7-9,TRBJ1-4,.
TGTGCCAGCAGAACTCCGGGAGGCGGACAAGAGACCCAGTACTTC,CASRTPGGGQETQYF,TRBD2,15,TRBV27,TRBJ2-5,.
TGTGCCAGCAGCTTTACAGACCTCTACGAGCAGTACTTC,CASSFTDLYEQYF,.,13,TRBV7-8,TRBJ2-7,.
TGTGCCAGCGCGACCGGGACAGGGACTTTGTTCGGGGAGCTGTTTTTT,CASATGTGTLFGELFF,TRBD1,16,TRBV19,TRBJ2-2,.
TGCAGCGTTGTGGGCACGGACCCTGGGTCCAAAAACATTCAGTACTTC,CSVVGTDPGSKNIQYF,.,16,TRBV29-1,TRBJ2-4,few
TGTGCCAGCAGCGACCCCGGCTGGCGGGAGGACACCGGGGAGCTGTTTTTT,CASSDPGWREDTGELFF,TRBD2,17,TRBV9,TRBJ2-2,.
TGTGCTAGTGGCCGGGAAAAAGGCGAGCAGTACTTC,CASGREKGEQYF,.,12,TRBV12-5,TRBJ2-7,.
TGTGCCAGCATTAAAAGGGGCGGGAGCTCCTACGAGCAGTACTTC,CASIKRGGSSYEQYF,TRBD2,15,TRBV6-5,TRBJ2-7,.
TGTGCCAGCAGTAGGGCCGGGACCAATGAAAAACTGTTTTTT,CASSRAGTNEKLFF,.,14,TRBV6-2/TRBV6-3,TRBJ1-4,.
TGTGCCAGCAGCGTAACAGCGGGAGGGCCGCGTGAGCAGTTCTTC,CASSVTAGGPREQFF,TRBD2,15,TRBV6-5,TRBJ2-1,.
TGCAGTGCTAGTGGCGGACGTAAGGATCAGCCCCAGCATTTT,CSASGGRKDQPQHF,.,14,TRBV20-1,TRBJ1-5,.
TGTGCCAGCAGTTCCTGGACTAGCGCGTACGAGCAGTACTTC,CASSSWTSAYEQYF,TRBD2,14,TRBV6-5,TRBJ2-7,.
TGCAGCGTTGGGAGGCAGGACAGGCTTAACTATGGCTACACCTTC,CSVGRQDRLNYGYTF,TRBD1,15,TRBV29-1,TRBJ1-2,once
TGCAGTGCTAGAGTAGGTACGCAGTATTTT,CSARVGTQYF,.,10,TRBV20-1,TRBJ2-3,.
TGTGCCAGTAGTGCCAGGGTCAGCTCTGGAAACACCATATATTTT,CASSARVSSGNTIYF,.,15,TRBV19,TRBJ1-3,.
TGCAGCGTTGAACTGGACAGGGGTTCACCCCTCCACTTT,CSVELDRGSPLHF,TRBD1,13,TRBV29-1,TRBJ1-6,once
TGTGCCATCAGAGGAGAGGGACAGGGGGCCCCGGGGGAGCTGTTTTTT,CAIRGEGQGAPGELFF,TRBD1,16,TRBV10-3,TRBJ2-2,.
TGTGCCTCCTCTGAGGGAGCCAAAAACATTCAGTACTTC,CASSEGAKNIQYF,.,13,TRBV19,TRBJ2-4,.
TGTGCCAGCAGCGAGAGAAGCTGGCAGCCCCAGCATTTT,CASSERSWQPQHF,.,13,TRBV6-5,TRBJ1-5,once
TGTGCCAGCAGTGAACGGGACGGGAGCCTCTACGAGCAGTACTTC,CASSERDGSLYEQYF,.,15,TRBV6-4,TRBJ2-7,once
TGTGCCAGCTCAGAAACAGGGGGAAGGGGCAATCAGCCCCAGCATTTT,CASSETGGRGNQPQHF,TRBD1,16,TRBV18,TRBJ1-5,.
TGCGCCAGCAGCCAAGATCTTGGACAGGATGGCTACACCTTC,CASSQDLGQDGYTF,TRBD1,14,TRBV4-3,TRBJ1-2,.
TGTGCCTGGAGTAGGGGGTCTGAAGGCTACACCTTC,CAWSRGSEGYTF,.,12,TRBV30,TRBJ1-2,few
TGTGCCAGCAGCCCACGGACAGGGGAAGGTCAGCCCCAGCATTTT,CASSPRTGEGQPQHF,TRBD1,15,TRBV7-2,TRBJ1-5,.
TGCGCCAGCAGCTTGCTGGGAACCGGGTCTGAAAAACTGTTTTTT,CASSLLGTGSEKLFF,.,15,TRBV5-1,TRBJ1-4,.
TGTGCCAGTTCTTGGGGGGCAGATACGCAGTATTTT,CASSWGADTQYF,.,12,TRBV19,TRBJ2-3,.
TGTGCCAGCAGTCCTTCTGTGGTGAACACTGAAGCTTTCTTT,CASSPSVVNTEAFF,.,14,TRBV27,TRBJ1-1,.
TGCGCCAGCAGCTTATGGACTATTGGTTCCTACGAGCAGTACTTC,CASSLWTIGSYEQYF,.,15,TRBV5-1,TRBJ2-7,.
TGTGCCAGCAGTGAAGCTCACAGCAATCAGCCCCAGCATTTT,CASSEAHSNQPQHF,.,14,TRBV6-1,TRBJ1-5,.
TGTGCCAGCAGCGTGGGCCCTCCCTATGGCTACACCTTC,CASSVGPPYGYTF,.,13,TRBV9,TRBJ1-2,.
TGTGCCAGCACCGATACAGGCTCTGGGACCGGGGAGCTGTTTTTT,CASTDTGSGTGELFF,.,15,TRBV5-4,TRBJ2-2,.
TGTGCCAGCAGCTTAGATATGTCTCGCGACAATCAGCCCCAGCATTTT,CASSLDMSRDNQPQHF,.,16,TRBV7-2,TRBJ1-5,.
TGCGCCAGCAGCCAAGATCGGAGTAATTCACCCCTCCACTTT,CASSQDRSNSPLHF,.,14,TRBV4-3,TRBJ1-6,.
TGTGCCAGCAGTTTAGGGCAGGGGACAGATACGCAGTATTTT,CASSLGQGTDTQYF,.,14,TRBV28,TRBJ2-3,.
TGTGCCAGCAGTTCCCCGGGAGGGAGCACAGATACGCAGTATTTT,CASSSPGGSTDTQYF,TRBD2,15,TRBV28,TRBJ2-3,.
TGCAGCGTTGAAGATTTAGCCTCGACAGGGTCCCTTAACTATGGCTACACCTTC,CSVEDLASTGSLNYGYTF,TRBD1,18,TRBV29-1,TRBJ1-2,few
TGTGCCAGCACCCGTTGGAACGGCTATGGCTACACCTTC,CASTRWNGYGYTF,.,13,TRBV28,TRBJ1-2,.